The following is a TCR beta chain sequence with its context. This clonotype was observed a handful of times. There is no known antigen for this receptor. Within one base of it there is no much larger clone, and no base qualities were kept. This sample is part of a study of T-cell memory formation after mild COVID-19 (dated by TCRdb to the early 2020s). Background for the entire study: TCR sequence clusters from the two donors were found to be largely donor specific. In two donors, T-cell clones that expanded and contracted after mild COVID-19 were followed by sequencing TCRalpha and TCRbeta repertoires longitudinally. Two young, previously healthy adult volunteers, one female and one male, were included in the cohort. Study-wide findings and limitations: Clones contracting from day 15 to 85 had balanced CD4/CD8 phenotypes, while a second wave expanding from day 15 to 37 was biased towards CD4+. The study covered only a couple of mild cases, and larger cohorts including severe cases with pre-infection samples were considered necessary. Contracting CD4+ clones were located mainly in the CM and EM memory subsets, whereas CD8+ clones were found to be enriched in EMRA. Some responding clones were found in pre-infection memory, which suggests that pre-existing cross-reactive memory T cells took part in the SARS-CoV-2 response. SARS-CoV-2 specificity was not confirmed for the second-wave clones peaking on day 37.

Sequenced using an Illumina NovaSeq 6000. TCRalpha and TCRbeta cDNA libraries were constructed by 5'RACE with constant-segment primers, with sample barcodes and unique molecular identifiers being introduced. RNA was extracted from every sample with Trizol reagent. Library amplification was performed in two PCR steps, and a second sample barcode and Illumina TruSeq adapters were introduced in the second step. Sequencing of libraries was performed on an Illumina NovaSeq with 2 x 150 bp paired-end reads. The paper's processing steps were these. Reads were demultiplexed and collapsed into UMI-guided consensus sequences with migec v1.2.7. Using mixcr v2.1.11, UMI consensuses were aligned to TRA and TRB V and J templates and then assembled into clonotypes. Expanded or contracted clonotypes were those called significant by both edgeR and NoisET, with noise models trained on biological replicates. For edgeR calls, the thresholds were a false discovery rate-adjusted p below 0.01 and a log2 fold-change of 1. As an exploratory analysis of dynamics, max-normalized trajectories of the 1000 most abundant clonotypes were examined with PCA combined with hierarchical clustering. Separately sequenced CD4+ and CD8+ repertoires were used to assign the CD4 or CD8 phenotype of responding clones. The public reads were run again by TCRdb, first through fastp at Q25 and then through MiXCR, and only productive beta chains were kept. Under each unique CDR3 protein, matching rows form one entry showing the most common genes and DNA. The V and J calls were determined by TCRdb, not by the authors. The table for this sample lists approximately 100,000 distinct CDR3 sequences; around 10% of them were counted only once. The ten top clones hold approximately 40% of the sample.

Ficoll-Paque density gradient centrifugation was used to isolate PBMCs. The CDR3 holds 14 amino acids from the cysteine to the phenylalanine. The retained sequence is limited to the CDR3, 42 bases, with the frame set at the first base. Based on the germline V gene, the CDR1 and CDR2 sequences are MNHEY and SVGEGT. The germline V and J ends show losses of 3 bases and 7 bases respectively, and no gene match explains 6 bases of the junction. This TCR came from a young man who had mild COVID-19 (a few samples of this study predate the infection). The sample titles of this study are shuffled in the database, so cell type and time point are left out; the donor was told from shared clones. Recombination linked TRBV6-2 or TRBV6-3 to TRBJ2-1, and TRBD1 matches 7 of the central bases. What was sequenced was PBMCs or a T cell subset sorted from them (not recorded which). This receptor carries the CDR3 CASSYAAGGNEQFF. The DNA sequence is TGTGCCAGCAGTTATGCGGCAGGGGGTAATGAGCAGTTCTTC.